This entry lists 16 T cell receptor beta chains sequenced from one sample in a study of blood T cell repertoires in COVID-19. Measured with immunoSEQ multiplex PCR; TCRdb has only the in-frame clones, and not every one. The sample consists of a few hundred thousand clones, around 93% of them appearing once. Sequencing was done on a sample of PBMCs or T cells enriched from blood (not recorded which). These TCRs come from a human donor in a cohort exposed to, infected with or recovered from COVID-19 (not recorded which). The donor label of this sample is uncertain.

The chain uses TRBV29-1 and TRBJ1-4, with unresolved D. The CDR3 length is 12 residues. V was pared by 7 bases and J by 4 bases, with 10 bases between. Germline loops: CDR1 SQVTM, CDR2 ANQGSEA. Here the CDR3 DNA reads TGCAGCGCCCGGGAGATTAATGAAAAACTGTTTTTT. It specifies CSAREINEKLFF.

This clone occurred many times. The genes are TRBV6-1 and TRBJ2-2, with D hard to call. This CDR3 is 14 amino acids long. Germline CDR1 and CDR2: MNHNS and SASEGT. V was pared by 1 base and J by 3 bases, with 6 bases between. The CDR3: CASSEVSDTGELFF. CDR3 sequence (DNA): TGTGCCAGCAGTGAAGTTAGTGACACCGGGGAGCTGTTTTTT.

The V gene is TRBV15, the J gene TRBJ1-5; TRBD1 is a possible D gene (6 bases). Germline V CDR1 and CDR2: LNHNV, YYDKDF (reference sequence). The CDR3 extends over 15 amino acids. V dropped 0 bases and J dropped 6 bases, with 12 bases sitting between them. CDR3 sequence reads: CATSRDRQGFQPQHF. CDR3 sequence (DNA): TGTGCCACCAGCAGAGATCGGCAGGGGTTTCAGCCCCAGCATTTT. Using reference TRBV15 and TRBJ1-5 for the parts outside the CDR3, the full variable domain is DAMVIQNPRYQVTQFGKPVTLSCSQTLNHNVMYWYQQKSSQAPKLLFHYYDKDFNNEADTPDNFQSRRPNTSFCFLDIRSPGLGDTAMYLCATSRDRQGFQPQHFGDGTRLSIL.

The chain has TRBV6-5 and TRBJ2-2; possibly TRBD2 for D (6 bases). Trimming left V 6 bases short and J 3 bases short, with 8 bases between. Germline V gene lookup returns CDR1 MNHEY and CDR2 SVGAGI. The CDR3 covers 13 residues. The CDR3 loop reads CASRAGHTGELFF. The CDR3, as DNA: TGTGCCAGCAGGGCGGGGCACACCGGGGAGCTGTTTTTT.

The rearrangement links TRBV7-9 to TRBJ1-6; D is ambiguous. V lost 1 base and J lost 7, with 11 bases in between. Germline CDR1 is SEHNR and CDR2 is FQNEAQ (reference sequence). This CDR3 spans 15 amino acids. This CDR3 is CASSLDRSGNSPLHF. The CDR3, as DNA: TGTGCCAGCAGCTTAGATCGGAGTGGGAATTCACCCCTCCACTTT.

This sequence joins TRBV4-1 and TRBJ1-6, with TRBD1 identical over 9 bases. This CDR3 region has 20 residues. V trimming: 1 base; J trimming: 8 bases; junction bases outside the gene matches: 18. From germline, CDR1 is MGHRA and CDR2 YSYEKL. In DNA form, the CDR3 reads TGCGCCAGCAGCCAAGCTCCACTACTTGCCCGGGACAGGGAAGATTCACCCCTCCACTTT. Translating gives CASSQAPLLARDREDSPLHF.

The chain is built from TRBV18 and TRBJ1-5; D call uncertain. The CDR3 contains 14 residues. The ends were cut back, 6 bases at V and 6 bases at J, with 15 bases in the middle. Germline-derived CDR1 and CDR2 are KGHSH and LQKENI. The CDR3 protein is CASSPDGGFQPQHF. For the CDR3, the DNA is TGTGCCAGCTCGCCAGACGGCGGTTTTCAGCCCCAGCATTTT. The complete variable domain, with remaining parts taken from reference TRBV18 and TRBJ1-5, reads NAGVMQNPRHLVRRRGQEARLRCSPMKGHSHVYWYRQLPEEGLKFMVYLQKENIIDESGMPKERFSAEFPKEGPSILRIQQVVRGDSAAYFCASSPDGGFQPQHFGDGTRLSIL.

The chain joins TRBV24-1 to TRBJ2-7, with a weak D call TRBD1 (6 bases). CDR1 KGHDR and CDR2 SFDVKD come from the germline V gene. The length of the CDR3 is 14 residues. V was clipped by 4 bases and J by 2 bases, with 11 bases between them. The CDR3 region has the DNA TGTGCCACCAGTGACACCAGGGGCGCCTACGAGCAGTACTTC. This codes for CATSDTRGAYEQYF.

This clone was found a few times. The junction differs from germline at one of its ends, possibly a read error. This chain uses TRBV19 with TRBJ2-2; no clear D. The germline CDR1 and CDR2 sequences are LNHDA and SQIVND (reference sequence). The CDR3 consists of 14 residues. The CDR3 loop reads CASKSESNTEELFF. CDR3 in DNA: TGTGCCAGTAAAAGCGAGTCGAACACCGAGGAGCTGTTTTTT.

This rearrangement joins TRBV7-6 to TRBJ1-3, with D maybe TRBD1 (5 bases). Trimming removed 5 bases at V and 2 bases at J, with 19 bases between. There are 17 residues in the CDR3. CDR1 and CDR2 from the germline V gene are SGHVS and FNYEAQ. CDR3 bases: TGTGCCAGCAGCGGACCCCCCGACAGAGTAACTGGAAACACCATATATTTT. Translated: CASSGPPDRVTGNTIYF.

Here the CDR3 reads CASSLGREPYNEQFF. CDR3 in DNA: TGTGCCAGTAGTCTAGGCAGGGAACCTTACAATGAGCAGTTCTTC. J is TRBJ2-1 and V is TRBV19, with a tentative D call TRBD1 (5 bases). This CDR3 is built from 15 residues. Trimming removed 5 bases at V and 4 bases at J, with 15 bases between. The germline gives CDR1 LNHDA, CDR2 SQIVND (reference sequence).

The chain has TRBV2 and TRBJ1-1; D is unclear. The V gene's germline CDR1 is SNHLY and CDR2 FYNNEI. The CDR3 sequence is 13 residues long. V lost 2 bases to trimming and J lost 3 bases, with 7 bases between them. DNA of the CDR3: TGTGCCAGCAGTGAACTATTGTACACTGAAGCTTTCTTT. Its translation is CASSELLYTEAFF.

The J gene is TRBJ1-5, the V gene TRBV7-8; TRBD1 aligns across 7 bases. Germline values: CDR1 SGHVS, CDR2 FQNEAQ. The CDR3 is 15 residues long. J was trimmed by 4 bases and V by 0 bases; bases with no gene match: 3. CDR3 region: CASSLAGQFNQPQHF. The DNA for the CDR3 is TGTGCCAGCAGCTTAGCGGGACAGTTTAATCAGCCCCAGCATTTT.

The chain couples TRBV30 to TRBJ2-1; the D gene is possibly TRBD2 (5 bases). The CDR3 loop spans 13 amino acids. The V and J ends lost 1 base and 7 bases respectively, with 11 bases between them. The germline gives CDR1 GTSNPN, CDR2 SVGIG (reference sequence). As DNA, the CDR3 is TGTGCCTGGAGTGGCGGACTTACTAATGAGCAGTTCTTC. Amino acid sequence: CAWSGGLTNEQFF. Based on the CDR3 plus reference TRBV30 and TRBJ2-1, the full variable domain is SQTIHQWPATLVQPVGSPLSLECTVEGTSNPNLYWYRQAAGRGLQLLFYSVGIGQISSEVPQNLSASRPQDRQFILSSKKLLLSDSGFYLCAWSGGLTNEQFFGPGTRLTVL.

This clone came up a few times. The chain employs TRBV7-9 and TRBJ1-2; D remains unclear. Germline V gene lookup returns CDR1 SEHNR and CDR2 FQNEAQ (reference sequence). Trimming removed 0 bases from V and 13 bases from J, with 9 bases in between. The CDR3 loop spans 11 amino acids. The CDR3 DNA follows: TGTGCCAGCAGCTTAGCGCCCGGGTCCACCTTC. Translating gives CASSLAPGSTF.

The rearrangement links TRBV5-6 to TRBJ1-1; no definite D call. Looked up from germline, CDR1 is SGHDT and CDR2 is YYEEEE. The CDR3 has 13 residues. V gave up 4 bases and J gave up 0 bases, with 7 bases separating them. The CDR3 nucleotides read TGTGCCAGCAGCGGACTGATGAACACTGAAGCTTTCTTT. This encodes CASSGLMNTEAFF.